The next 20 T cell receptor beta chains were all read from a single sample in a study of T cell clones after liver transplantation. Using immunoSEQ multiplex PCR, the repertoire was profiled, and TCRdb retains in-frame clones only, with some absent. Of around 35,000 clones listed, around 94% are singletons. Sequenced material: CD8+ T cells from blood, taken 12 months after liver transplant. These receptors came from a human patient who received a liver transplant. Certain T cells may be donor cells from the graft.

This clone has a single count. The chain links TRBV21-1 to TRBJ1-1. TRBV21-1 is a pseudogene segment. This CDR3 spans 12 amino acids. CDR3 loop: CARPGTRTEAFF. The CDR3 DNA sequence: TGTGCCAGACCGGGGACGCGCACTGAAGCTTTCTTT.

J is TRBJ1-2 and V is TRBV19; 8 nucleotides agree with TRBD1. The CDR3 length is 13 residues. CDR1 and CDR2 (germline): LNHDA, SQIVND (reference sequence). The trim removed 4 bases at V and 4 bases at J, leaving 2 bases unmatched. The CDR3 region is CASSKGQVYGYTF. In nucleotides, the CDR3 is TGTGCCAGTAGTAAGGGACAGGTCTATGGCTACACCTTC. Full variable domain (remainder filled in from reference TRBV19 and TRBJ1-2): DGGITQSPKYLFRKEGQNVTLSCEQNLNHDAMYWYRQDPGQGLRLIYYSQIVNDFQKGDIAEGYSVSREKKESFPLTVTSAQKNPTAFYLCASSKGQVYGYTFGSGTRLTVV.

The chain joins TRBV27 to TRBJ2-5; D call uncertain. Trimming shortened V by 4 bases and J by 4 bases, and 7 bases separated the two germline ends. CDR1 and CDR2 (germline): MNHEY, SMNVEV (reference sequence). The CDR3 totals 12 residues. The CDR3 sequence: CASSSVGETQYF. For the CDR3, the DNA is TGTGCCAGCAGTTCGGTGGGAGAGACCCAGTACTTC.

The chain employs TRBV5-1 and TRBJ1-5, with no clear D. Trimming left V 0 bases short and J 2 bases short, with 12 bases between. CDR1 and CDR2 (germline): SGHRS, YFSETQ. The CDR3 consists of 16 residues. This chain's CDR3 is CASSLGLLGGNQPQHF. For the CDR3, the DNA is TGCGCCAGCAGCTTGGGTCTCCTCGGGGGCAATCAGCCCCAGCATTTT.

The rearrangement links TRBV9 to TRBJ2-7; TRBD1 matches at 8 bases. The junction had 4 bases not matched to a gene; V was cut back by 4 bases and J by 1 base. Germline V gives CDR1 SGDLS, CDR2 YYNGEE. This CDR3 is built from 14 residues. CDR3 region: CASSYRTGSYEQYF. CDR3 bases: TGTGCCAGCAGCTACCGGACAGGGTCCTACGAGCAGTACTTC.

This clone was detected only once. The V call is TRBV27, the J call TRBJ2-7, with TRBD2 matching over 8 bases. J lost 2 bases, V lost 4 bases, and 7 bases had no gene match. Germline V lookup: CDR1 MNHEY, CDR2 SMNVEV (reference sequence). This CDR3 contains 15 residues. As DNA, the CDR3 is TGTGCCAGCAGTTACGGAGCGGGAGTCACCTACGAGCAGTACTTC. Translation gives CASSYGAGVTYEQYF.

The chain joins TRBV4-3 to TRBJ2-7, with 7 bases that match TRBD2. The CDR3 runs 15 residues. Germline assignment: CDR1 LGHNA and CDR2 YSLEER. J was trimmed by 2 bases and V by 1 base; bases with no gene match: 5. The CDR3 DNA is TGCGCCAGCAGCCAAGTTTCTAGCGGACCCTACGAGCAGTACTTC. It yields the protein CASSQVSSGPYEQYF.

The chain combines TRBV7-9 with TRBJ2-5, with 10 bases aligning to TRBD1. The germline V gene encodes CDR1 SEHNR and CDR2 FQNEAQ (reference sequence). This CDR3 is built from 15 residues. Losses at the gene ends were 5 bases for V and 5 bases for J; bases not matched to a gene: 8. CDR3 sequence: CASSHGTGEGETQYF. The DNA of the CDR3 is TGTGCCAGCAGCCACGGGACAGGGGAGGGGGAGACCCAGTACTTC.

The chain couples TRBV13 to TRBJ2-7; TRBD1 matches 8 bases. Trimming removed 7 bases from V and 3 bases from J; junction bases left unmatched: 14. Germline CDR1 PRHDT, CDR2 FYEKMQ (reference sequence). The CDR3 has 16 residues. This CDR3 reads CASTPQKGQAGYEQYF. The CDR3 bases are TGTGCCAGCACCCCACAAAAGGGACAGGCGGGCTACGAGCAGTACTTC.

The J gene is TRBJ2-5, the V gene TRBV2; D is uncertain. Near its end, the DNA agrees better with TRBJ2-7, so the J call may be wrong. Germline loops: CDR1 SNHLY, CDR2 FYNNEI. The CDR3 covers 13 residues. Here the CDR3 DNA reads TGTGCCAGCCGCGGTGGCGACTCCTACGAGCAGTACTTC. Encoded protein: CASRGGDSYEQYF.

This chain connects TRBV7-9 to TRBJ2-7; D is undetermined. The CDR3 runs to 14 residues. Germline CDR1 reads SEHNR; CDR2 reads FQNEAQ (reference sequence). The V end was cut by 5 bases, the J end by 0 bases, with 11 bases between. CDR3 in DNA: TGTGCCAGCAGCCCCGGGTCGACCTCCTACGAGCAGTACTTC. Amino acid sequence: CASSPGSTSYEQYF.

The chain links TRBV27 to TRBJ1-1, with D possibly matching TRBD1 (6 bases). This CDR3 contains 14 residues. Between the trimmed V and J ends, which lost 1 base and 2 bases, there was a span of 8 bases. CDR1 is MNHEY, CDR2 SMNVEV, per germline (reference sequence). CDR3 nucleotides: TGTGCCAGCAGTTTATTACAGGGTAACACTGAAGCTTTCTTT. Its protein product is CASSLLQGNTEAFF.

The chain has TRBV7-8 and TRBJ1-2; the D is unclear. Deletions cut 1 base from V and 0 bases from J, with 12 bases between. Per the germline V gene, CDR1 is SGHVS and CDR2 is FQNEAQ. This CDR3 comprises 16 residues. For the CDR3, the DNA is TGTGCCAGCAGCTTAGGAGGCGGACCGGCTAACTATGGCTACACCTTC. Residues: CASSLGGGPANYGYTF.

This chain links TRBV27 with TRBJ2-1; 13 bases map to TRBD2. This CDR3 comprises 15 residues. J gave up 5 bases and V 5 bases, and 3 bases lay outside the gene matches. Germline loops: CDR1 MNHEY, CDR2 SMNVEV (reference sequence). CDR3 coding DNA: TGTGCCAGCAGTCAGGGACTAGCGGGAAACAATGAGCAGTTCTTC. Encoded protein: CASSQGLAGNNEQFF.

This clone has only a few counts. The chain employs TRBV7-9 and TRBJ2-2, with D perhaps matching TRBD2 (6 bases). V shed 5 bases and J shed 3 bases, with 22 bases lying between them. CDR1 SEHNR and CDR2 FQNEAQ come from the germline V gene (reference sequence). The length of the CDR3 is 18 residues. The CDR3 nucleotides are TGTGCCAGCAGCCTTAGGCGGGCGGGGACGGGTGACACCGGGGAGCTGTTTTTT. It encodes CASSLRRAGTGDTGELFF.

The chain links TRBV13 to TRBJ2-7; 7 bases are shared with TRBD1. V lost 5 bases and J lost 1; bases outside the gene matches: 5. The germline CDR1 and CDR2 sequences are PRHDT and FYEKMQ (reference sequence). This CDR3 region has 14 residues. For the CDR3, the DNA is TGTGCCAGCAGCCCCCGGGACAGATCCTACGAGCAGTACTTC. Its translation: CASSPRDRSYEQYF.

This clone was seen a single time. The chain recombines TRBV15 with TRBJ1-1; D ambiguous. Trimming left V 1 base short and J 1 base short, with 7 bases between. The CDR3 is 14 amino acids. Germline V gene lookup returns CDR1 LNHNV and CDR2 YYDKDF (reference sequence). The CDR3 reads CATSRGRTNTEAFF. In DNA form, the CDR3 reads TGTGCCACCAGCAGAGGAAGGACGAACACTGAAGCTTTCTTT. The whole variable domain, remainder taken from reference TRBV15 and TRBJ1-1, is DAMVIQNPRYQVTQFGKPVTLSCSQTLNHNVMYWYQQKSSQAPKLLFHYYDKDFNNEADTPDNFQSRRPNTSFCFLDIRSPGLGDTAMYLCATSRGRTNTEAFFGQGTRLTVV.

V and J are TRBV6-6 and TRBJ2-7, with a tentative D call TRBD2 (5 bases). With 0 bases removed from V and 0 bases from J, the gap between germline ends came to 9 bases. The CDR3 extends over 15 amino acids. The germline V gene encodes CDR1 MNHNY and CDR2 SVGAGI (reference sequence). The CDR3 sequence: CASSYSDSYSYEQYF. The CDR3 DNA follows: TGTGCCAGCAGTTACTCGGACTCCTACTCCTACGAGCAGTACTTC.

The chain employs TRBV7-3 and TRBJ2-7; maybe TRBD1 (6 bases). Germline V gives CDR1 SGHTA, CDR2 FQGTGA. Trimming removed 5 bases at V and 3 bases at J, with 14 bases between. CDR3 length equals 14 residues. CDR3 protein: CASSHPDRDYEQYF. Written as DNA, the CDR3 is TGTGCCAGCAGCCATCCGGACAGAGACTACGAGCAGTACTTC.

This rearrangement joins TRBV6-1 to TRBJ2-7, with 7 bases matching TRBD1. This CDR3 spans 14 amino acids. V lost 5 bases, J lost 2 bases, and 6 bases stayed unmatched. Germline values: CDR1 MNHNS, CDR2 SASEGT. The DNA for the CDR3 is TGTGCCAGCAGTACGAGACAGGGAACCTACGAGCAGTACTTC. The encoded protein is CASSTRQGTYEQYF.